This entry lists 25 T cell receptor beta chains sequenced from one sample in a study of radiotherapy plus CTLA-4 blockade in lung cancer. Libraries were prepared by immunoSEQ multiplex PCR; TCRdb keeps only in-frame clonotypes and omits some of them. This table has roughly 100,000 clones, roughly four fifths appearing once. Sequenced material: peripheral blood, taken from a patient treated with radiotherapy plus ipilimumab. The source of these receptors is a human donor with non-small cell lung cancer who had a partial response to radiotherapy plus ipilimumab.

The chain joins TRBV7-8 to TRBJ1-2, with a possible D match to TRBD1 (5 bases). Trimming stripped 5 bases from V and 8 bases from J, with 15 bases between. The CDR3 is 13 residues long. Germline V gene lookup returns CDR1 SGHVS and CDR2 FQNEAQ. This CDR3 is CASSVDDRDGYTF. For the CDR3, the DNA is TGTGCCAGCAGCGTTGACGACAGAGACGGCTACACCTTC.

This clone has just a few counts. This chain links TRBV9 with TRBJ1-1; 9 bases are shared with TRBD1. With 4 bases clipped from V and 1 base from J, the junction kept 8 bases outside the gene matches. CDR1 is SGDLS and CDR2 is YYNGEE in the germline V gene. The CDR3 has 16 amino acids. In DNA form, the CDR3 reads TGTGCCAGCAGCCCTCACCGGACAGGGGAGAACACTGAAGCTTTCTTT. As protein: CASSPHRTGENTEAFF.

Written as DNA, the CDR3 is TGTGCCAGCTCACCGGACAACTCCTACGAGCAGTACTTC. Encoded protein: CASSPDNSYEQYF. This rearrangement joins TRBV18 to TRBJ2-7; D might be TRBD1 (5 bases). The V end was cut by 3 bases, the J end by 0 bases, with 6 bases between. The CDR3 spans 13 residues. Germline V lookup: CDR1 KGHSH, CDR2 LQKENI.

CDR3 bases: TGTGCCAGCAGACCGACAGGGAGTGAGGAAAAACTGTTTTTT. Encoded protein: CASRPTGSEEKLFF. This chain connects TRBV2 to TRBJ1-4; TRBD1 agrees at 7 bases. Trimming at V came to 6 bases and at J to 8 bases, leaving 9 bases not matched to a gene. The CDR3 is 14 residues long. Germline-derived CDR1 and CDR2 are SNHLY and FYNNEI.

The rearrangement joins TRBV19 to TRBJ1-2; 7 nucleotides agree with TRBD1. The V segment lost 10 bases and the J segment 5 bases; nucleotides outside the gene matches: 7. The V gene's germline CDR1 is LNHDA and CDR2 SQIVND (reference sequence). This CDR3 spans 12 amino acids. CDR3 sequence reads: CAISQGIYGYTF. The CDR3 region has the DNA TGTGCCATTTCACAGGGGATATATGGCTACACCTTC.

The CDR3 sequence is CASSLGHRSMNTEAFF. In DNA form, the CDR3 reads TGCGCCAGCAGCTTGGGGCACCGAAGTATGAACACTGAAGCTTTCTTT. The rearrangement joins TRBV5-1 to TRBJ1-1; D unresolved. The V gene lost 0 bases and the J gene lost 0 bases, with 12 bases spanning the gap. From germline, CDR1 is SGHRS and CDR2 YFSETQ. The CDR3 is made up of 16 amino acids.

The chain couples TRBV27 to TRBJ1-2, with 7 bases fitting TRBD1. Trimming at V came to 6 bases and at J to 3 bases, leaving 7 bases not matched to a gene. The germline gives CDR1 MNHEY, CDR2 SMNVEV (reference sequence). The CDR3 runs to 14 residues. As DNA, the CDR3 is TGTGCCAGCAGGGACAGGTTGGGGGACTATGGCTACACCTTC. Protein sequence: CASRDRLGDYGYTF.

The rearrangement uses TRBV7-8 and TRBJ2-7; TRBD1 is a possible D gene (5 bases). The V end was cut by 0 bases, the J end by 12 bases, with 15 bases between. Looked up from germline, CDR1 is SGHVS and CDR2 is FQNEAQ. This CDR3 region has 13 residues. CDR3 residues: CASSLAETVNGYF. For the CDR3, the DNA is TGTGCCAGCAGCTTAGCGGAGACAGTTAATGGGTACTTC.

This rearrangement joins TRBV28 to TRBJ1-4; D perhaps matches TRBD1 (5 bases). The V gene lost 8 bases and the J gene lost 5 bases, with 21 bases spanning the gap. Germline V gene sequence: CDR1 MDHEN, CDR2 SYDVKM. This CDR3 is built from 16 residues. The CDR3 DNA reads TGTGCCAGCCAGCAAGTGGGGACTATAGGAAATGAAAAACTGTTTTTT. This translates into CASQQVGTIGNEKLFF.

The V call is TRBV7-9, the J call TRBJ1-4, with D tentatively TRBD1 (5 bases). Trimming left V 5 bases short and J 7 bases short, with 14 bases between. From germline, CDR1 is SEHNR and CDR2 FQNEAQ (reference sequence). CDR3 length: 14 residues. CDR3 protein: CASSPGTGGEKLFF. The CDR3 nucleotides read TGTGCCAGCAGCCCCGGGACGGGGGGTGAAAAACTGTTTTTT.

The V and J genes are TRBV6-1 and TRBJ2-2; 9 nucleotides line up with TRBD2. The V segment lost 4 bases and the J segment 2 bases; nucleotides outside the gene matches: 8. Germline assignment: CDR1 MNHNS and CDR2 SASEGT. The CDR3 has 17 residues. The CDR3 loop is CASSVRASGINTGELFF. The DNA of the CDR3 is TGTGCCAGCAGTGTAAGGGCTAGCGGGATAAACACCGGGGAGCTGTTTTTT.

The chain couples TRBV29-1 to TRBJ2-3; a weak D match, TRBD2 (6 bases). The CDR3 is 13 amino acids. Germline V lookup: CDR1 SQVTM, CDR2 ANQGSEA. Trimming left V 6 bases short and J 5 bases short, with 15 bases between. CDR3: CSVESGGEDTQYF. CDR3 bases: TGCAGCGTAGAATCCGGCGGGGAAGATACGCAGTATTTT.

This chain links TRBV30 with TRBJ2-2, with D unclear. V was clipped by 1 base and J by 4 bases, with 7 bases between them. Germline V CDR1 and CDR2: GTSNPN, SVGIG (reference sequence). The CDR3 has 13 residues. Here the CDR3 reads CAWSGALTGELFF. Written as DNA, the CDR3 is TGTGCCTGGAGTGGGGCCCTCACCGGGGAGCTGTTTTTT.

This chain joins TRBV27 and TRBJ2-7, with TRBD1 identical over 8 bases. The trim removed 8 bases at V and 0 bases at J, leaving 6 bases unmatched. The CDR3 covers 14 residues. Germline CDR1 and CDR2: MNHEY and SMNVEV (reference sequence). The CDR3 is CASGRDRTSYEQYF. The CDR3 bases are TGTGCCAGCGGCAGGGACAGGACCTCCTACGAGCAGTACTTC.

This sequence joins TRBV27 and TRBJ2-1; D is possibly TRBD1 (6 bases). The V gene's germline CDR1 is MNHEY and CDR2 SMNVEV (reference sequence). V lost 4 bases and J 2 bases, leaving 6 bases between the germline ends. This CDR3 spans 13 amino acids. The CDR3, as DNA: TGTGCCAGCAGTTGGACAGCCTACAATGAGCAGTTCTTC. Protein product: CASSWTAYNEQFF.

As for this clone: One junction end does not reproduce the germline sequence, and a read error may be involved. This chain connects TRBV5-1 to TRBJ1-2; D is unresolved. Germline-derived CDR1 and CDR2 are SGHRS and YFSETQ. The CDR3 loop spans 15 amino acids. CDR3 in amino acids: CASSLAAGYNYGYTF. The CDR3 DNA is TGTGCCAGCAGCTTGGCAGCAGGATATAACTATGGCTACACCTTC.

This rearrangement joins TRBV29-1 to TRBJ1-4; 7 bases agree with TRBD1. Germline CDR1 and CDR2: SQVTM and ANQGSEA. There are 13 residues in the CDR3. Trimming at V came to 4 bases and at J to 2 bases, leaving 1 base not matched to a gene. In nucleotides, the CDR3 is TGCAGCGTTGTGACAGGGACTAATGAAAAACTGTTTTTT. Its protein is CSVVTGTNEKLFF.

This chain connects TRBV7-3 to TRBJ1-6; the D gene is possibly TRBD1 (6 bases). CDR3 length: 13 residues. Germline CDR1 reads SGHTA; CDR2 reads FQGTGA. Deletions cut 2 bases from V and 7 bases from J, with 6 bases between. CDR3 nucleotide sequence: TGTGCCAGCAGCTTACAGGGGAATTCACCCCTCCACTTT. This gives the protein CASSLQGNSPLHF.

This rearrangement joins TRBV7-8 to TRBJ1-2; D ambiguous. CDR1 and CDR2 (germline): SGHVS, FQNEAQ. The CDR3 length is 14 residues. V lost 5 bases and J 5 bases, leaving 15 bases between the germline ends. The CDR3 region is CASSPGRLNYGYTF. CDR3 DNA sequence: TGTGCCAGCAGCCCCGGCAGGTTAAATTATGGCTACACCTTC.

This clone was observed once. The chain recombines TRBV10-1 with TRBJ2-1; D may be TRBD2 (5 bases). CDR3 length: 13 residues. In germline, CDR1 is WNHNN, CDR2 SYGVQD (reference sequence). The V end lost 4 bases, the J end lost 9 bases, and 13 bases lay between the germline ends. The CDR3 region has the DNA TGCGCCAGCAGTGTTGGAGGTAACGGTGAGCAGTTCTTC. It encodes CASSVGGNGEQFF.

The J gene is TRBJ1-2, the V gene TRBV30, with a weak D call TRBD1 (6 bases). From germline, CDR1 is GTSNPN and CDR2 SVGIG (reference sequence). Trimming removed 0 bases from V and 7 bases from J, with 9 bases in between. The CDR3 extends over 12 amino acids. The CDR3 here is CAWSVVGAGYTF. CDR3 sequence (DNA): TGTGCCTGGAGTGTGGTGGGGGCTGGCTACACCTTC.

The chain joins TRBV28 to TRBJ2-7; 8 positions agree with TRBD1. The CDR3 spans 16 residues. Trimming at V came to 5 bases and at J to 0 bases, leaving 9 bases not matched to a gene. Germline V gene sequence: CDR1 MDHEN, CDR2 SYDVKM. The CDR3 sequence is CASSPTQTGVSYEQYF. CDR3 nucleotide sequence: TGTGCCAGCAGTCCCACCCAGACAGGGGTCTCCTACGAGCAGTACTTC.

This chain uses TRBV5-4 with TRBJ2-2, with TRBD2 matching 8 bases. Germline V gene lookup returns CDR1 SGHNT and CDR2 YYREEE (reference sequence). V shed 0 bases and J 7 bases; nucleotides not matched to a gene: 8. The CDR3 extends over 16 amino acids. Written as DNA, the CDR3 is TGTGCCAGCAGCTTGGCGGGGGGGCTAGCAAACGGGGAGCTGTTTTTT. This codes for CASSLAGGLANGELFF.

This chain connects TRBV7-9 to TRBJ2-3; 7 positions agree with TRBD1. Germline assignment: CDR1 SEHNR and CDR2 FQNEAQ (reference sequence). V was clipped by 3 bases and J by 7 bases; unmatched bases: 7. CDR3 length equals 14 residues. CDR3 sequence reads: CASSFGQGVNTQYF. CDR3 coding DNA: TGTGCCAGCAGCTTCGGTCAGGGGGTGAATACGCAGTATTTT.

The V call is TRBV6-6, the J call TRBJ1-1; D unresolved. Germline CDR1 and CDR2: MNHNY and SVGAGI (reference sequence). The V gene lost 7 bases and the J gene lost 7 bases, with 25 bases spanning the gap. The CDR3 loop spans 16 amino acids. CDR3 in DNA: TGTGCCAGCATCTCCCGAGGGTCACCAGCGGCGGGTGAAGCTTTCTTT. Its translation is CASISRGSPAAGEAFF.